The next 18 T cell receptor beta chains were all read from a single sample in a study of regulatory T cells in long-lasting Graves disease. Library construction for TCR beta used iRepertoire HTBI primers and Arm-PCR of CDR3 regions. TCRdb analysed the multiplex PCR reads with MiXCR anew, one entry per CDR3 protein. The table includes under 450,000 distinct CDR3 sequences, about a sixth detected once. Documented time point: newly diagnosed GD, antithyroid drugs for less than 3 months. TCR sequences were obtained from RNA taken from PBMCs. This same sample was also part of a study on T cells in Graves' hyperthyroidism and ophthalmopathy.

The sample here was peripheral blood mononuclear cells (PBMCs), taken at new diagnosis, from a patient treated with antithyroid drugs. These receptor sequences come from a young woman with Graves disease.

Turning to this clonotype: This could be a read error, since a much larger clone is one nucleotide away. The V gene is TRBV11-2, the J gene TRBJ1-1, with D maybe TRBD1 (5 bases). Per the germline V gene, CDR1 is SGHAT and CDR2 is FQNNGV. Trimming shortened V by 7 bases and J by 7 bases, and 19 bases separated the two germline ends. The CDR3 is 14 residues long. The CDR3 nucleotides read TGTGCCAGCACCCAGGCAGTGGGGCCGGGTGAAGCTTTCTTT. This sequence encodes CASTQAVGPGEAFF.

A few counts support this clonotype. This rearrangement joins TRBV24-1 to TRBJ2-3; 12 bases map to TRBD2. Per the germline V gene, CDR1 is KGHDR and CDR2 is SFDVKD. This CDR3 spans 16 amino acids. Trimming removed 3 bases from V and 3 bases from J; junction bases left unmatched: 3. The CDR3 region has the DNA TGTGCCACCAGTGATCCCGGGACTAGCGGGACAGATACGCAGTATTTT. Protein sequence: CATSDPGTSGTDTQYF.

Turning to this clonotype: Possible read error: a much larger clone is one base away. The J gene is TRBJ2-5, the V gene TRBV7-3; D gene ambiguous. CDR1 and CDR2 (germline): SGHTA, FQGTGA. The CDR3 consists of 13 residues. CDR3 sequence (DNA): TGTACCAGCAGCTTGGCGGAGACAGAGACCCAGTACTTC. Protein: CTSSLAETETQYF.

The chain is built from TRBV9 and TRBJ2-1, with 12 bases matching TRBD2. J lost 15 bases, V lost 5 bases, and 6 bases had no gene match. This CDR3 comprises 12 residues. Germline CDR1 SGDLS, CDR2 YYNGEE. This chain's CDR3 is CASSPSGGALFF. CDR3 nucleotides: TGTGCCAGCAGTCCTAGCGGGGGGGCCTTGTTCTTC.

The J gene is TRBJ2-7, the V gene TRBV10-2; 12 bases align to TRBD1. This CDR3 region has 15 residues. Germline V CDR1 and CDR2: WSHSY, SAAADI. V lost 6 bases to trimming and J lost 5 bases; unmatched junction nucleotides: 8. The CDR3 spells CASRTGTGGFNEQYF. CDR3 bases: TGCGCCAGCAGGACCGGGACAGGGGGCTTCAACGAGCAGTACTTC.

Only a few counts were recorded for this clonotype. The V gene is TRBV5-1, the J gene TRBJ1-6, with D tentatively TRBD1 (6 bases). The V end was cut by 0 bases, the J end by 8 bases, with 18 bases between. Germline V gene lookup returns CDR1 SGHRS and CDR2 YFSETQ. The length of the CDR3 is 17 residues. This chain's CDR3 is CASSLAGRGRGDSPLHF. CDR3 sequence (DNA): TGCGCCAGCAGCTTGGCTGGCCGGGGGCGCGGGGATTCACCCCTCCACTTT.

This clonotype has just a few counts. This clone may be a read error of a much larger clone one base away. V and J are TRBV3-1 and TRBJ2-2; the match to TRBD2 covers 9 bases. Germline V CDR1 and CDR2: LGHDT, YNNKEL (reference sequence). CDR3 size: 16 residues. The CDR3 DNA reads TGTGCCAGCAGCCAAGGGCTAGCGGGGAACACCGGGGAGCTGGTTTTT. Translating it yields CASSQGLAGNTGELVF.

The table lists this clonotype with many counts. The chain links TRBV11-2 to TRBJ2-1, with TRBD2 matching over 11 bases. Germline loops: CDR1 SGHAT, CDR2 FQNNGV. The CDR3 extends over 21 amino acids. V lost 4 bases and J lost 4; bases outside the gene matches: 21. The CDR3 DNA sequence: TGTGCCAGCAGCTGGCGGGGTGGACTAGCGGGCTCTACCGGATATTACAATGAGCAGTTCTTC. This codes for CASSWRGGLAGSTGYYNEQFF.

The V call is TRBV28, the J call TRBJ2-3; no clear D. Germline loops: CDR1 MDHEN, CDR2 SYDVKM. The CDR3 length is 13 residues. V was pared by 2 bases and J by 3 bases, with 6 bases between. As DNA, the CDR3 is TGTGCCAGCAGTTTACCCCCTACAGATACGCAGTATTTT. Its translation is CASSLPPTDTQYF.

This clonotype appeared many times. The V gene is TRBV28, the J gene TRBJ2-3; the D is unclear. Germline loops: CDR1 MDHEN, CDR2 SYDVKM. V was pared by 6 bases and J by 2 bases, with 18 bases between. The CDR3 has 16 residues. The CDR3 sequence is CASSLGGKNPTDTQYF. In nucleotides, the CDR3 is TGTGCCAGCAGCCTCGGCGGCAAAAACCCCACAGATACGCAGTATTTT.

This clonotype was counted many times. V and J are TRBV28 and TRBJ2-7; perhaps TRBD1 as D (5 bases). The CDR3 has 13 residues. Germline assignment: CDR1 MDHEN and CDR2 SYDVKM. Trimming pared 5 bases from V and 6 bases from J, leaving 14 bases between. CDR3 sequence reads: CASSRQGRREQYF. CDR3 DNA sequence: TGTGCCAGCAGTCGCCAGGGTAGGCGCGAGCAGTACTTC.

The genes are TRBV27 and TRBJ1-2, with D possibly matching TRBD1 (6 bases). The CDR3 is 14 amino acids. Per the germline V gene, CDR1 is MNHEY and CDR2 is SMNVEV (reference sequence). The V gene lost 4 bases and the J gene lost 8 bases, with 17 bases spanning the gap. The DNA of the CDR3 is TGTGCCAGCAGTTACGGCCTACAGGGTGGCGGCTACACCTTC. Translating gives CASSYGLQGGGYTF.

This clonotype was found a few times. Here the CDR3 reads CASSPERRGEQYF. CDR3 DNA sequence: TGTGCCAGCAGCCCTGAGCGGCGGGGCGAGCAGTACTTC. The gene calls are TRBV13 and TRBJ2-7; tentative D call: TRBD2 (6 bases). The CDR3 has 13 amino acids. CDR1 and CDR2 (germline): PRHDT, FYEKMQ (reference sequence). V lost 5 bases to trimming and J lost 6 bases, with 14 bases between them.

The chain couples TRBV10-3 to TRBJ2-7; TRBD2 aligns across 11 bases. The CDR3 length is 17 residues. V lost 2 bases, J lost 0 bases, and 6 bases stayed unmatched. CDR1 and CDR2 from the germline V gene are ENHRY and SYGVKD. As DNA, the CDR3 is TGTGCCATCAGTGAGGGGCTAGCGGGAGGACACTCCTACGAGCAGTACTTC. This sequence encodes CAISEGLAGGHSYEQYF.

This clonotype was seen at least ten times. CDR3 DNA sequence: TGTGCCAGCACCCGGAGTCCAGAGACCCAGTACTTC. Translating gives CASTRSPETQYF. The J gene is TRBJ2-5, the V gene TRBV11-2; unclear D gene. The CDR3 length is 12 residues. Trimming pared 7 bases from V and 4 bases from J, leaving 10 bases between. Germline V gene lookup returns CDR1 SGHAT and CDR2 FQNNGV.

This clonotype was picked up a small number of times. As DNA, the CDR3 is TGTGCCAGTAGATCGAGACAGGGGGAAGGAAGGAACACTGAAGCTTTCTTT. Translating gives CASRSRQGEGRNTEAFF. The J gene is TRBJ1-1, the V gene TRBV19; 9 bases fit TRBD1. The V segment lost 6 bases and the J segment 1 base; nucleotides outside the gene matches: 12. The CDR3 covers 17 residues. Germline CDR1 and CDR2: LNHDA and SQIVND (reference sequence).

This clonotype has more than one count but fewer than ten. V is TRBV19 and J is TRBJ2-4; D possibly corresponds to TRBD1 (5 bases). CDR1 and CDR2 (germline): LNHDA, SQIVND (reference sequence). The V end was cut by 5 bases, the J end by 5 bases, with 10 bases between. This CDR3 is 13 amino acids long. The CDR3 bases are TGTGCCAGTAGTTTGGCGACAGAAAACATTCAGTACTTC. It encodes CASSLATENIQYF. Full variable domain (remainder filled in from reference TRBV19 and TRBJ2-4): DGGITQSPKYLFRKEGQNVTLSCEQNLNHDAMYWYRQDPGQGLRLIYYSQIVNDFQKGDIAEGYSVSREKKESFPLTVTSAQKNPTAFYLCASSLATENIQYFGAGTRLSVL.

This clonotype was seen at least ten times. The V and J genes are TRBV27 and TRBJ1-2, with 9 positions matching TRBD1. There are 15 residues in the CDR3. With V trimmed by 3 bases and J by 8 bases, 10 bases remained unmatched. Germline V gives CDR1 MNHEY, CDR2 SMNVEV (reference sequence). Here the CDR3 DNA reads TGTGCCAGCAGTTTGTCCGGGACAGGGCCCGCAGGCTACACCTTC. It yields the protein CASSLSGTGPAGYTF.